A single sample gave rise to the 4 T cell receptor beta chains below, sequenced in a study of cytomegalovirus exposure and HLA in healthy donors. 13 Jbeta primers and 60 Vbeta primers were used for the PCR. Sequencing used immunoSEQ multiplex PCR; TCRdb keeps in-frame clones, though not all of them. The sample yields 100,000 to 150,000 clones, roughly 80% seen once. Sequencing input: PBMCs. These receptors came from a man younger than 30 in good health and CMV-seropositive.

This clone was seen a handful of times. J is TRBJ1-2 and V is TRBV5-6; D remains unclear. CDR3 length: 11 residues. CDR1 and CDR2 from the germline V gene are SGHDT and YYEEEE. V dropped 2 bases and J dropped 12 bases, with 11 bases sitting between them. The CDR3 bases are TGTGCCAGCAGCTTTCTAGCGGAGCACACCTTC. Residues: CASSFLAEHTF.

The genes are TRBV7-2 and TRBJ2-1; tentatively, D is TRBD2 (5 bases). The CDR3 sequence is 13 residues long. V shed 5 bases and J shed 8 bases, with 13 bases lying between them. Germline V gene data show CDR1 as SGHTA and CDR2 as FQGNSA. This CDR3 is CASSLNLEDEQFF. DNA of the CDR3: TGTGCCAGCAGCCTTAATTTGGAGGATGAGCAGTTCTTC.

This clone has just a few counts. The gene calls are TRBV2 and TRBJ2-3; 10 bases align to TRBD1. The CDR3 contains 16 residues. In germline, CDR1 is SNHLY, CDR2 FYNNEI. Trimming took 4 bases from V and 3 from J; bases not matched to a gene: 7. CDR3: CASSGRDRGLTDTQYF. The CDR3 DNA reads as TGTGCCAGCAGTGGCCGGGACAGGGGTTTGACAGATACGCAGTATTTT.

V and J are TRBV6-6 and TRBJ2-7; 7 nucleotides line up with TRBD1. V trimming: 6 bases; J trimming: 3 bases; junction bases outside the gene matches: 8. The CDR3 has 14 amino acids. The germline V gene has CDR1 MNHNY and CDR2 SVGAGI (reference sequence). The CDR3 reads CASRRQGVYYEQYF. The CDR3 region has the DNA TGTGCCAGCAGAAGACAGGGAGTTTACTACGAGCAGTACTTC.